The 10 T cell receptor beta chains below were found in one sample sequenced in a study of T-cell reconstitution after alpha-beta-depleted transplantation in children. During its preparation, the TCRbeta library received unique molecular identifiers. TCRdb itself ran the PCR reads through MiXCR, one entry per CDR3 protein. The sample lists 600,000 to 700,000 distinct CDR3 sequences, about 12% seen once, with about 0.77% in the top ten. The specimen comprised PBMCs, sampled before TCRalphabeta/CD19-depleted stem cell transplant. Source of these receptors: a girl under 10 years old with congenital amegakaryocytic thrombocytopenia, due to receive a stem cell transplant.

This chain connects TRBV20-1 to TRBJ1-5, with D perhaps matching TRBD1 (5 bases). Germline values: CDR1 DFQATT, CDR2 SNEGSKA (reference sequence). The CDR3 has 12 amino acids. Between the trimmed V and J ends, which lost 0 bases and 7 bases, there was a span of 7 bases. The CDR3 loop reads CSARDGGQPQHF. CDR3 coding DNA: TGCAGTGCTAGAGATGGGGGACAGCCCCAGCATTTT.

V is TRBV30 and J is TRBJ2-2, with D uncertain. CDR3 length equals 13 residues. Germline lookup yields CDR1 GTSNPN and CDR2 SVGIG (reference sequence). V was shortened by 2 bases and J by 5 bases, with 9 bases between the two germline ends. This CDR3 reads CAWSLGFTGELFF. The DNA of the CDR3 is TGTGCCTGGAGTTTAGGCTTTACCGGGGAGCTGTTTTTT.

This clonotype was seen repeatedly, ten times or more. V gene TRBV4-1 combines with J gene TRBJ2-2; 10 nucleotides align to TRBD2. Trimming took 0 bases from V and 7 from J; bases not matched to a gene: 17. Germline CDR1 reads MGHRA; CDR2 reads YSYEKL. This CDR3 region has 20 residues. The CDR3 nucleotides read TGCGCCAGCAGCCAAGAGTACCCCACTCCTAGCGGGAGACGGATCGGGGAGCTGTTTTTT. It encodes CASSQEYPTPSGRRIGELFF.

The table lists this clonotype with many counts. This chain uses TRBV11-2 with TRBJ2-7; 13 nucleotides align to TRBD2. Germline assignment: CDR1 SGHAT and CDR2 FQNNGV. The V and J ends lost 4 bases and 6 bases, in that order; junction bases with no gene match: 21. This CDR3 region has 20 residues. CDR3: CASSSIRGTGGLAGSGEQYF. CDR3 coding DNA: TGTGCCAGCAGCTCCATACGCGGGACAGGGGGACTAGCGGGATCGGGCGAGCAGTACTTC.

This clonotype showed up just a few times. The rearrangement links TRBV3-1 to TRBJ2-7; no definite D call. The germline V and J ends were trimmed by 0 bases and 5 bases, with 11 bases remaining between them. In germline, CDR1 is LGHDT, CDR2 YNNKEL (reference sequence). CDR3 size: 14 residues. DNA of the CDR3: TGTGCCAGCAGCCAAGAACTAAGGGTCGACGAGCAGTACTTC. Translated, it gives CASSQELRVDEQYF.

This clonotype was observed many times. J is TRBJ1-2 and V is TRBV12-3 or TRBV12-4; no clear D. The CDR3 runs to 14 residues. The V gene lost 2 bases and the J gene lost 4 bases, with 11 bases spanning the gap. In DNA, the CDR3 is TGTGCCAGCAGTTTACGGCAGAGACCCTATGGCTACACCTTC. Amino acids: CASSLRQRPYGYTF.

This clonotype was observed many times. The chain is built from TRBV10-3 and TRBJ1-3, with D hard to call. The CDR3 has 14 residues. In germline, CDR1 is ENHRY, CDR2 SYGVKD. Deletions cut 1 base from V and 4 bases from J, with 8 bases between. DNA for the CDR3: TGTGCCATCAGTGAGTGGCACTACGGAAACACCATATATTTT. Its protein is CAISEWHYGNTIYF.

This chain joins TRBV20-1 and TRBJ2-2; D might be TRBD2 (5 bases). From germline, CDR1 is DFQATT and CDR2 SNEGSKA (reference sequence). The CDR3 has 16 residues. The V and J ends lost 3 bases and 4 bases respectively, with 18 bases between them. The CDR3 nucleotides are TGCAGTGCTAGTGGATTGTGGGAGCCGGGCACCGGGGAGCTGTTTTTT. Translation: CSASGLWEPGTGELFF.

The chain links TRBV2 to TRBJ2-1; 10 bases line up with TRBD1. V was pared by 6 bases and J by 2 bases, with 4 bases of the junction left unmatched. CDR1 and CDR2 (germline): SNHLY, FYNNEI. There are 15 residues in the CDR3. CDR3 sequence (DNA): TGTGCCAGCAGAGCAGACAGGGGGCCCTACAATGAGCAGTTCTTC. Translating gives CASRADRGPYNEQFF.

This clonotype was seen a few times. The CDR3 loop reads CASSPWTGGTDTQYF. CDR3 DNA sequence: TGTGCCAGCAGCCCTTGGACAGGCGGCACAGATACGCAGTATTTT. The J gene is TRBJ2-3, the V gene TRBV7-6; 7 bases line up with TRBD1. CDR3 length: 15 residues. Germline CDR1 is SGHVS and CDR2 is FNYEAQ. The V and J ends lost 5 bases and 1 base, in that order; junction bases with no gene match: 6.